This paragraph reports one TCR beta chain. This specimen belongs to a study of blood T cell repertoires in COVID-19. As for the study in general: The study drew acute and convalescent COVID-19 samples from the United States, Italy and Spain.

Original data processing: Reference gene primer amplification gave estimated nucleated cell counts. Measured with immunoSEQ multiplex PCR; TCRdb has only the in-frame clones, and not every one. The V and J calls and clone size were taken over from that table, and D and trimming were inferred from the DNA. The table shows some 80,000 clones, with around four fifths occurring only once. The TCR was taken from a man at least 80 years old with active or convalescent COVID-19. The sequencing sample was made of peripheral blood.

The CDR3 coding sequence is TGTGCCAGCAGCACGGGAGTTAACTCACCCCTCCACTTT. It translates to CASSTGVNSPLHF. The chain has TRBV7-3 and TRBJ1-6; D gene uncertain. Germline V gene sequence: CDR1 SGHTA, CDR2 FQGTGA. CDR3 length equals 13 residues. Trimming removed 5 bases at V and 10 bases at J, with 12 bases between.